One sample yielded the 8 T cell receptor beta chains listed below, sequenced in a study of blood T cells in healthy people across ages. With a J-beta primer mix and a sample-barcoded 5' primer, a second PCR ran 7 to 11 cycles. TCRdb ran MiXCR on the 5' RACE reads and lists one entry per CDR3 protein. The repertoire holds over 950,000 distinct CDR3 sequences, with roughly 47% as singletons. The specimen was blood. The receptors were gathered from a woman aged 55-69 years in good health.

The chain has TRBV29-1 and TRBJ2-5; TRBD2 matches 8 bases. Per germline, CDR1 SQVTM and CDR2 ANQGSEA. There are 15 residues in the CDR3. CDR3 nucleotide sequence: TGCAGTGCTAGAAGGGGGACTAGATCCCAAGAGACCCAGTACTTC. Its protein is CSARRGTRSQETQYF.

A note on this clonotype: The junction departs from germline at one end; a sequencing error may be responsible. CDR3 coding DNA: TGTGCCAGCAGCTTATTGACCCTCGATATGCAGTATTTT. This codes for CASSLLTLDMQYF. This chain connects TRBV11-2 to TRBJ2-3; no clear D gene. Looked up from germline, CDR1 is SGHAT and CDR2 is FQNNGV. This CDR3 contains 13 residues.

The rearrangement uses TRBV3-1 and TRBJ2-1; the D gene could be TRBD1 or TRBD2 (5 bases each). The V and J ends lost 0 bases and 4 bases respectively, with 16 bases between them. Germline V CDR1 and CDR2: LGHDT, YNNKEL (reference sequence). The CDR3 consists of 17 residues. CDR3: CASSQEGAGTTYNEQFF. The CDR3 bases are TGTGCCAGCAGCCAAGAAGGGGCAGGGACCACTTACAATGAGCAGTTCTTC.

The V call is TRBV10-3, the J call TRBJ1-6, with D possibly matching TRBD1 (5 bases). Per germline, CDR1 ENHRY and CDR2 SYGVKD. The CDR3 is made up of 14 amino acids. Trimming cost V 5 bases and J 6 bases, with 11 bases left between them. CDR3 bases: TGTGCCATCAGTCCCCGGGACGGTAATTCACCCCTCCACTTT. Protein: CAISPRDGNSPLHF.

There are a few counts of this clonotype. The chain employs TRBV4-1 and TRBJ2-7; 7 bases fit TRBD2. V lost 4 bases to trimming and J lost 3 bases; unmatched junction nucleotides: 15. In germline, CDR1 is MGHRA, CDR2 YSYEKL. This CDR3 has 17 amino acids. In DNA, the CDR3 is TGCGCCAGCAGCCCCCTCAGGCCTAGCGGAGGAGTCTACGAGCAGTACTTC. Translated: CASSPLRPSGGVYEQYF.

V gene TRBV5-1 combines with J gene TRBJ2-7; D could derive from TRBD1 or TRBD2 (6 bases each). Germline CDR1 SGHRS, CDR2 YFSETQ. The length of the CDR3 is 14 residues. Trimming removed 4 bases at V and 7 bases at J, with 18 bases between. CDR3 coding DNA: TGCGCCAGCAGCACGGGGGCGGGATCGAATGAGCAGTACTTC. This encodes CASSTGAGSNEQYF.

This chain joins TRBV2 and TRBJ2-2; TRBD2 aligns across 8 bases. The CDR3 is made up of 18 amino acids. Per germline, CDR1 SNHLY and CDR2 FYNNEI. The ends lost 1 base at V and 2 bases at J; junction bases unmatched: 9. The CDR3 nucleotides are TGTGCCAGCAGTGAAGGACTAGCGAGAGCTATCAACACCGGGGAGCTGTTTTTT. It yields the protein CASSEGLARAINTGELFF.

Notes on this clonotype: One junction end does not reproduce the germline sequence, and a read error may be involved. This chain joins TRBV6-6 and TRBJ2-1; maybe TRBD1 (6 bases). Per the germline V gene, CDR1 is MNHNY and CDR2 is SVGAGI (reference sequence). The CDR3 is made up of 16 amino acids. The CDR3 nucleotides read TGCGCCAGCAGTTACTCGGGAACAGGGAAGTACAATGAGCAGTTCTTC. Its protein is CASSYSGTGKYNEQFF.